A single sample gave rise to the 31 T cell receptor beta chains below, sequenced in a study of T cells in Graves' hyperthyroidism and ophthalmopathy. The source material, RNA transcripts, was used to amplify TCR beta CDR3 regions. TCR CDR3 underwent first-round RT-PCR with the HTBI primer set. TCRdb reprocessed the multiplex PCR reads via MiXCR and lists one record per CDR3 protein. This repertoire shows about 400,000 distinct CDR3 sequences, around 13% found once; its top ten account for about 5%. Sequenced material: blood. Source of these receptors: a woman between 18 and 29 years old with Graves' hyperthyroidism.

This clonotype was counted between two and nine times. This chain's CDR3 is CASSLGHGGSYNEQFF. Written as DNA, the CDR3 is TGCGCCAGCAGCTTGGGTCACGGGGGCAGCTACAATGAGCAGTTCTTC. This chain links TRBV5-1 with TRBJ2-1, with D perhaps TRBD1 or TRBD2 (6 bases each). CDR1 is SGHRS, CDR2 YFSETQ, per germline. The CDR3 is 16 amino acids. V lost 0 bases and J lost 3, with 13 bases in between. The full variable domain, in which reference TRBV5-1 and TRBJ2-1 provide the parts outside the CDR3, is KAGVTQTPRYLIKTRGQQVTLSCSPISGHRSVSWYQQTPGQGLQFLFEYFSETQRNKGNFPGRFSGRQFSNSRSEMNVSTLELGDSALYLCASSLGHGGSYNEQFFGPGTRLTVL.

The J gene is TRBJ1-2, the V gene TRBV28; maybe TRBD1 (6 bases). There are 14 residues in the CDR3. The germline CDR1 and CDR2 sequences are MDHEN and SYDVKM. V lost 5 bases and J 3 bases, leaving 13 bases between the germline ends. CDR3 nucleotides: TGTGCCAGCAGTGATGGGGGGGCGGACTATGGCTACACCTTC. This translates into CASSDGGADYGYTF.

The CDR3, as DNA: TGTGCAGGACGGAGCTCTGGGGCCAACGTCCTGACTTTC. Amino acid sequence: CAGRSSGANVLTF. The chain employs TRBV7-8 and TRBJ2-6; D is undetermined. The CDR3 runs 13 residues. Looked up from germline, CDR1 is SGHVS and CDR2 is FQNEAQ.

The chain recombines TRBV6-1 with TRBJ2-7; TRBD1 aligns across 12 bases. J was trimmed by 6 bases and V by 8 bases; bases with no gene match: 8. Germline loops: CDR1 MNHNS, CDR2 SASEGT. The CDR3 loop spans 14 amino acids. CDR3 amino acids: CASGWDRGLGEQYF. For the CDR3, the DNA is TGTGCCAGCGGATGGGACAGGGGGCTGGGCGAGCAGTACTTC.

The chain recombines TRBV7-9 with TRBJ1-4, with no clear D. CDR3 length: 13 amino acids. CDR1 is SEHNR, CDR2 FQNEAQ, per germline (reference sequence). V lost 4 bases and J 8 bases, leaving 11 bases between the germline ends. CDR3 residues: CASSSLVQEKLFF. The CDR3 DNA sequence: TGTGCCAGCAGCTCCCTCGTACAAGAAAAACTGTTTTTT.

This clonotype was seen ten or more times. V is TRBV6-2 or TRBV6-3 and J is TRBJ1-5; a weak D match, TRBD1 (6 bases). Germline values: CDR1 MNHEY, CDR2 SVGEGT. Trimming took off 4 bases at V and 1 base at J, with 14 bases between the two ends. The CDR3 length is 16 residues. CDR3 DNA: TGTGCCAGCAGTTCAAGACAGGCCCAAAGCAATCAGCCCCAGCATTTT. Its protein product is CASSSRQAQSNQPQHF.

This clonotype came up a few times. The CDR3 loop is CSARDPPGLAENYEQYF. Written as DNA, the CDR3 is TGCAGTGCTAGAGATCCACCGGGACTAGCGGAAAACTACGAGCAGTACTTC. The chain combines TRBV20-1 with TRBJ2-7, with 11 bases identical to TRBD2. Trimming at V came to 0 bases and at J to 3 bases, leaving 10 bases not matched to a gene. The CDR3 totals 17 residues. Germline values: CDR1 DFQATT, CDR2 SNEGSKA (reference sequence).

On this clonotype itself: A much larger clonotype is one base distant, so this may be a read error. The chain joins TRBV11-3 to TRBJ2-1; TRBD2 agrees at 14 bases. This CDR3 has 17 amino acids. The germline CDR1 and CDR2 sequences are SGHNT and YENEEA. CDR3 coding DNA: TGTGCCAGCAGCTTAGGGACTAGCGGGAGGCCCCTCAATGAGCAGCTCTTC. The encoded protein is CASSLGTSGRPLNEQLF.

The chain recombines TRBV19 with TRBJ2-4; D is perhaps TRBD1 (6 bases). The CDR3 length is 16 residues. From germline, CDR1 is LNHDA and CDR2 SQIVND (reference sequence). The V end lost 2 bases, the J end lost 5 bases, and 16 bases lay between the germline ends. This CDR3 is CASSIFVGGSQNIQYF. CDR3 nucleotides: TGTGCCAGTAGTATATTTGTAGGGGGAAGCCAAAACATTCAGTACTTC.

The V call is TRBV5-8, the J call TRBJ2-7; no definite D call. The CDR3 spans 13 residues. Germline V lookup: CDR1 SGHTS, CDR2 YDEGEE. V shed 2 bases and J shed 8 bases, with 14 bases lying between them. This chain's CDR3 is CASSFDGGRKQYF. CDR3 nucleotide sequence: TGTGCCAGCAGCTTTGACGGTGGCAGGAAGCAGTACTTC.

This clonotype was seen many times. CDR3 sequence (DNA): TGTGCCAGCAGCTGGAGCGGGTCTAGGACCTACAATGAGCAGTTCTTC. Encoded protein: CASSWSGSRTYNEQFF. This chain links TRBV7-2 with TRBJ2-1, with TRBD2 as a possible D gene (6 bases). CDR3 length equals 16 residues. Germline assignment: CDR1 SGHTA and CDR2 FQGNSA. Trimming left V 4 bases short and J 2 bases short, with 15 bases between.

This clonotype occurred many times. The CDR3 sequence: CASSLVGIYEQYF. Here the CDR3 DNA reads TGTGCCAGCAGCTTGGTGGGGATCTACGAGCAGTACTTC. The V call is TRBV5-5, the J call TRBJ2-7; D uncertain. Trimming removed 0 bases from V and 3 bases from J, with 7 bases in between. Germline V CDR1 and CDR2: SGHKS, YYEKEE (reference sequence). The CDR3 is made up of 13 amino acids.

As to this clonotype: The missing conserved phenylalanine or tryptophan at the end of this CDR3 makes a read error likely. DNA for the CDR3: TGCGCCAGCAGTAGGGGAATGAACACTGAAGCTTTCTCT. This encodes CASSRGMNTEAFS. The chain uses TRBV2 and TRBJ1-1, with D possibly being TRBD1 (5 bases). The germline V gene encodes CDR1 SNHLY and CDR2 FYNNEI. This CDR3 has 13 residues.

This clonotype was counted many times. The chain couples TRBV27 to TRBJ2-5; D may be TRBD2 (5 bases). Trimming took off 1 base at V and 3 bases at J, with 6 bases between the two ends. This CDR3 is 13 amino acids long. CDR1 is MNHEY, CDR2 SMNVEV, per germline (reference sequence). Here the CDR3 reads CASSLLREETQYF. The CDR3 DNA reads TGTGCCAGCAGTTTATTGCGGGAAGAGACCCAGTACTTC.

In this sample, this clonotype turned up many times. CDR3 DNA: TGTGCCAGCAGTTACGGTTCGGGGGGGAATGAGCAGTTCTTC. Amino acid sequence: CASSYGSGGNEQFF. The chain links TRBV6-1 to TRBJ2-1, with TRBD2 matching 8 bases. The CDR3 runs 14 residues. Germline V gene lookup returns CDR1 MNHNS and CDR2 SASEGT. After removal of 5 bases from V and 7 bases from J, the junction contained 7 bases not matched to a gene.

This clonotype showed up just a few times. The chain carries TRBV28 and TRBJ1-2, with no clear D. V lost 3 bases and J 8 bases, leaving 10 bases between the germline ends. The CDR3 covers 12 residues. Germline V gene data show CDR1 as MDHEN and CDR2 as SYDVKM. CDR3 protein: CASSFRGSGYTF. CDR3 in DNA: TGTGCCAGCAGTTTCCGGGGAAGCGGCTACACCTTC.

V is TRBV5-6 and J is TRBJ2-2; 10 bases fit TRBD1. V was clipped by 6 bases and J by 3 bases; unmatched bases: 11. The CDR3 sequence is 17 residues long. CDR1 and CDR2 (germline): SGHDT, YYEEEE. The CDR3 here is CASTLSGTGVDTGELFF. The CDR3 coding sequence is TGTGCCAGCACCTTAAGCGGGACAGGGGTAGACACCGGGGAGCTGTTTTTT.

A few counts support this clonotype. V and J are TRBV19 and TRBJ2-7; possibly TRBD1 for D (5 bases). In germline, CDR1 is LNHDA, CDR2 SQIVND (reference sequence). Trimming took off 7 bases at V and 0 bases at J, with 10 bases between the two ends. The CDR3 is made up of 13 amino acids. The CDR3: CASKKTDSYEQYF. The DNA of the CDR3 is TGTGCCAGTAAGAAGACAGACTCCTACGAGCAGTACTTC.

This clonotype was seen repeatedly, ten times or more. V gene TRBV28 combines with J gene TRBJ2-7, with TRBD2 matching 8 bases. The ends lost 5 bases at V and 4 bases at J; junction bases unmatched: 13. Germline V lookup: CDR1 MDHEN, CDR2 SYDVKM. CDR3 size: 16 residues. The CDR3 sequence: CASSTRTSPFWYEQYF. The CDR3 nucleotides read TGTGCCAGCAGTACTCGGACTAGCCCTTTCTGGTACGAGCAGTACTTC.

The chain joins TRBV20-1 to TRBJ1-1; no clear D. From germline, CDR1 is DFQATT and CDR2 SNEGSKA (reference sequence). The CDR3 contains 14 residues. Between the trimmed V and J ends, which lost 6 bases and 2 bases, there was a span of 16 bases. The CDR3 loop is CSASLGWGNTEAFF. CDR3 DNA sequence: TGCAGTGCCTCCCTCGGGTGGGGAAACACTGAAGCTTTCTTT.

This clonotype was seen repeatedly, ten times or more. This chain uses TRBV27 with TRBJ2-1, with TRBD2 matching over 12 bases. Trimming at V came to 1 base and at J to 2 bases, leaving 3 bases not matched to a gene. Germline V gives CDR1 MNHEY, CDR2 SMNVEV (reference sequence). This CDR3 is 17 amino acids long. In nucleotides, the CDR3 is TGTGCCAGCAGTTTATACCTAGCGGGAGGGACCTACAATGAGCAGTTCTTC. This translates into CASSLYLAGGTYNEQFF.

This clonotype came up many times. The rearrangement joins TRBV30 to TRBJ2-7; the D gene could be TRBD1 or TRBD2 (6 bases each). CDR1 and CDR2 from the germline V gene are GTSNPN and SVGIG (reference sequence). The CDR3 contains 12 residues. V dropped 4 bases and J dropped 7 bases, with 14 bases sitting between them. CDR3 residues: CAWTSGGWEQYF. Here the CDR3 DNA reads TGTGCCTGGACCTCCGGGGGCTGGGAGCAGTACTTC.

This clonotype was seen ten or more times. The rearrangement uses TRBV9 and TRBJ1-2; no firm D call. Trimming pared 1 base from V and 4 bases from J, leaving 17 bases between. This CDR3 region has 16 residues. In germline, CDR1 is SGDLS, CDR2 YYNGEE. The CDR3 sequence is CASSVSPVRNFYGYTF. The CDR3 nucleotides are TGTGCCAGCAGCGTAAGTCCTGTACGGAACTTCTATGGCTACACCTTC.

There are a few counts of this clonotype. The chain couples TRBV2 to TRBJ2-1; TRBD2 agrees at 15 bases. V shed 6 bases and J 12 bases; nucleotides not matched to a gene: 9. Germline V gene lookup returns CDR1 SNHLY and CDR2 FYNNEI. The CDR3 is 15 amino acids. For the CDR3, the DNA is TGTGCCAGCAGAGTGGGACTAGCGGGAGGAGGGTTGCAGTTCTTC. It is translated as CASRVGLAGGGLQFF.

This clonotype was picked up many times. The chain carries TRBV27 and TRBJ1-1, with D perhaps TRBD1 (5 bases). CDR3 length equals 15 residues. The V end was cut by 2 bases, the J end by 3 bases, with 13 bases between. In germline, CDR1 is MNHEY, CDR2 SMNVEV (reference sequence). This chain's CDR3 is CASSLLAGRYTEAFF. The CDR3 region has the DNA TGTGCCAGCAGTTTACTGGCAGGGAGGTACACTGAAGCTTTCTTT.

This clonotype was counted ten times or more. The rearrangement links TRBV6-1 to TRBJ2-2; 7 nucleotides agree with TRBD2. Germline V gene sequence: CDR1 MNHNS, CDR2 SASEGT. J was trimmed by 6 bases and V by 3 bases; bases with no gene match: 7. CDR3 length: 15 amino acids. CDR3 DNA: TGTGCCAGCAGTGAGGGGGGAGGGAGTCCCGGGGAGCTGTTTTTT. Translating gives CASSEGGGSPGELFF.

The rearrangement joins TRBV10-3 to TRBJ2-1; TRBD2 matches at 9 bases. The junction had 5 bases not matched to a gene; V was cut back by 6 bases and J by 8 bases. Germline V gene data show CDR1 as ENHRY and CDR2 as SYGVKD. This CDR3 is 13 amino acids long. The DNA for the CDR3 is TGTGCCATCAGGGGGGGACTAGCAGATGAGCAGTTCTTC. Translated, it gives CAIRGGLADEQFF.

This clonotype has a handful of counts. The V gene is TRBV6-1, the J gene TRBJ1-4, with D possibly being TRBD1 (6 bases). This CDR3 spans 14 amino acids. V was shortened by 5 bases and J by 0 bases, with 7 bases between the two germline ends. Germline V gene data show CDR1 as MNHNS and CDR2 as SASEGT. CDR3 coding DNA: TGTGCCAGCAGTACAGGGTCAACTAATGAAAAACTGTTTTTT. It encodes CASSTGSTNEKLFF.

This clonotype appeared many times. The chain carries TRBV5-1 and TRBJ1-1, with TRBD1 identical over 9 bases. J lost 6 bases, V lost 2 bases, and 5 bases had no gene match. Germline values: CDR1 SGHRS, CDR2 YFSETQ. The CDR3 covers 14 residues. This chain's CDR3 is CASSLQGAGAEAFF. In nucleotides, the CDR3 is TGCGCCAGCAGCTTACAGGGGGCGGGGGCTGAAGCTTTCTTT.

This clonotype was recorded many times. The chain has TRBV28 and TRBJ2-5; possible D gene TRBD2, 5 bases. Germline lookup yields CDR1 MDHEN and CDR2 SYDVKM. There are 12 residues in the CDR3. V lost 6 bases and J 5 bases, leaving 10 bases between the germline ends. CDR3 coding DNA: TGTGCCAGCAGCAACCCGGGGGAGACCCAGTACTTC. Protein product: CASSNPGETQYF.

This clonotype occurred many times. This sequence joins TRBV28 and TRBJ2-5; TRBD2 agrees at 7 bases. V shed 7 bases, J shed 3 bases, and the junction held 11 bases outside the gene matches. The germline CDR1 and CDR2 sequences are MDHEN and SYDVKM. The CDR3 covers 15 residues. The CDR3 DNA reads TGTGCCAGCACCTCGGCGGGAGTAGGTGAAGAGACCCAGTACTTC. Encoded protein: CASTSAGVGEETQYF.